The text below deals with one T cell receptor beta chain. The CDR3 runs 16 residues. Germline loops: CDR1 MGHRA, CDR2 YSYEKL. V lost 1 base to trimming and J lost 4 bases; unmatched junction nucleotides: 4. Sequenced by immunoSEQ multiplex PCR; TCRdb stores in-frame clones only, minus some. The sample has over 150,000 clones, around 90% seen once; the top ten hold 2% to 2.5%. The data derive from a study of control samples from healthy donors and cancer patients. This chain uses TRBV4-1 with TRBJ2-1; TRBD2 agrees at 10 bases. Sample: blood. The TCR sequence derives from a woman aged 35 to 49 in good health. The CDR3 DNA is TGCGCCAGCAGCCAAGGATGGACTAGCGGATACAATGAGCAGTTCTTC. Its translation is CASSQGWTSGYNEQFF.